The 21 T cell receptor beta chains presented below share a single source sample, sequenced in a study of blood T cells in healthy people across ages. A J-beta primer mix and a sample-barcoded 5' primer were used in a second PCR of about 6 to 12 cycles. TCRdb recomputed calls from the 5' RACE reads with MiXCR, one row per CDR3 protein. The sample carries some 550,000 distinct CDR3 sequences, 40% to 50% recorded once. Sequenced material: blood. These TCRs come from a man older than 75 in good health.

On this clonotype itself: A read error is possible here, since a much larger clone lies one base away. The J gene is TRBJ1-5, the V gene TRBV20-1; a possible D gene is TRBD1 (5 bases). The V gene's germline CDR1 is DFQATT and CDR2 SNEGSKA (reference sequence). The CDR3 loop spans 13 amino acids. The V end lost 7 bases, the J end lost 5 bases, and 15 bases lay between the germline ends. CDR3 in amino acids: CSVWSGFDQPQHF. Here the CDR3 DNA reads TGCAGTGTCTGGTCAGGGTTCGATCAGCCCCAGCATTTT.

This chain connects TRBV4-2 to TRBJ2-3; tentative D call: TRBD2 (6 bases). The CDR3 covers 15 residues. V shed 3 bases and J shed 5 bases, with 15 bases lying between them. Germline CDR1 LGHNA, CDR2 YNFKEQ. CDR3 sequence: CASSQGGAEGDTQYF. CDR3 coding DNA: TGTGCCAGCAGCCAGGGCGGGGCCGAGGGAGATACGCAGTATTTT.

The genes are TRBV20-1 and TRBJ2-3; 7 bases line up with TRBD1. Per the germline V gene, CDR1 is DFQATT and CDR2 is SNEGSKA (reference sequence). With V trimmed by 3 bases and J by 3 bases, 6 bases remained unmatched. The CDR3 sequence is 14 residues long. The CDR3 reads CSASRDRGTDTQYF. The CDR3 DNA is TGCAGTGCTAGCCGGGACAGAGGAACAGATACGCAGTATTTT.

The V call is TRBV3-1, the J call TRBJ1-1; 7 nucleotides align to TRBD1. CDR1 LGHDT and CDR2 YNNKEL come from the germline V gene (reference sequence). CDR3 length: 14 residues. Unmatched junction bases numbered 7, after V lost 5 bases and J lost 4 bases. The CDR3 here is CASSVAGGATEAFF. The CDR3, as DNA: TGTGCCAGCAGCGTGGCAGGGGGGGCCACTGAAGCTTTCTTT.

Here the CDR3 DNA reads TGCAGTGCCCACACTCCAGGGGACGATGGCTACACCTTC. Its translation is CSAHTPGDDGYTF. The V call is TRBV20-1, the J call TRBJ1-2, with D perhaps matching TRBD1 (6 bases). The CDR3 extends over 13 amino acids. Germline CDR1 is DFQATT and CDR2 is SNEGSKA (reference sequence). Trimming took 6 bases from V and 6 from J, leaving 17 bases between them.

This rearrangement joins TRBV28 to TRBJ1-2, with D unclear. The germline CDR1 and CDR2 sequences are MDHEN and SYDVKM. Trimming pared 5 bases from V and 0 bases from J, leaving 16 bases between. The CDR3 extends over 16 amino acids. The chain's CDR3 is CASSQTGFGANYGYTF. For the CDR3, the DNA is TGTGCCAGCAGTCAGACCGGGTTTGGGGCTAACTATGGCTACACCTTC.

The chain links TRBV29-1 to TRBJ2-1; D not certain. The CDR3 sequence is 13 residues long. The germline V gene has CDR1 SQVTM and CDR2 ANQGSEA. CDR3 sequence: CVTGLPSYNEQFF. CDR3 coding DNA: TGCGTCACGGGCCTACCCTCCTACAATGAGCAGTTCTTC.

This clonotype was seen repeatedly, ten times or more. This sequence joins TRBV4-1 and TRBJ2-1; a weak D match, TRBD1 (6 bases). There are 16 residues in the CDR3. Trimming pared 0 bases from V and 2 bases from J, leaving 11 bases between. The V gene's germline CDR1 is MGHRA and CDR2 YSYEKL. The CDR3 is CASSQDQAGAYNEQFF. The CDR3 bases are TGCGCCAGCAGCCAAGATCAGGCAGGGGCCTACAATGAGCAGTTCTTC.

The chain couples TRBV4-2 to TRBJ1-4, with 7 bases that match TRBD1. Germline V gene sequence: CDR1 LGHNA, CDR2 YNFKEQ. CDR3 length equals 15 residues. The V gene end was trimmed by 5 bases and the J gene end by 4 bases; junction bases not matched to a gene: 7. The CDR3 DNA reads TGTGCCAGCAGCGGGACAGCTGAGATTAATGAAAAACTGTTTTTT. It yields the protein CASSGTAEINEKLFF.

The rearrangement links TRBV9 to TRBJ1-4; 7 nucleotides agree with TRBD1. This CDR3 is built from 17 residues. Germline values: CDR1 SGDLS, CDR2 YYNGEE. V gave up 2 bases and J gave up 0 bases; unmatched junction bases: 7. The CDR3 bases are TGTGCCAGCAGCGTTGGGAGGGACAGATCAACTAATGAAAAACTGTTTTTT. Amino acids: CASSVGRDRSTNEKLFF.

This sequence joins TRBV29-1 and TRBJ2-7; 7 bases line up with TRBD1. From germline, CDR1 is SQVTM and CDR2 ANQGSEA. V trimming: 6 bases; J trimming: 6 bases; junction bases outside the gene matches: 11. The CDR3 spans 13 residues. The CDR3 DNA reads as TGCAGCGTGGAGTCGACAGGGTTTAGCGAGCAGTACTTC. Translation: CSVESTGFSEQYF.

V gene TRBV13 combines with J gene TRBJ2-5; tentatively, D is TRBD2 (6 bases). The end of the DNA aligns better with TRBJ2-7, so the J call may be wrong. CDR3 length equals 14 residues. Per germline, CDR1 PRHDT and CDR2 FYEKMQ (reference sequence). In nucleotides, the CDR3 is TGTGCCAGCAGCTTTCGACTAGTTGACTACGAGCAGTACTTC. It translates to CASSFRLVDYEQYF.

J is TRBJ2-7 and V is TRBV20-1; 12 bases are shared with TRBD2. Per the germline V gene, CDR1 is DFQATT and CDR2 is SNEGSKA (reference sequence). Trimming cost V 0 bases and J 4 bases; bases outside gene matches: 4. This CDR3 has 15 amino acids. The CDR3 DNA is TGCAGTGCTAGAGATCCTAGCGGGGGGGATTACGAGCAGTACTTC. Its protein is CSARDPSGGDYEQYF.

This clonotype was detected ten times or more. The rearrangement uses TRBV6-5 and TRBJ2-5, with D unclear. The CDR3 length is 14 residues. From germline, CDR1 is MNHEY and CDR2 SVGAGI. Trimming cost V 0 bases and J 2 bases, with 7 bases left between them. Written as DNA, the CDR3 is TGTGCCAGCAGTTACTCTTACCGGCAAGAGACCCAGTACTTC. Its protein is CASSYSYRQETQYF.

The chain employs TRBV10-3 and TRBJ2-6; no firm D call. Trimming stripped 4 bases from V and 0 bases from J, with 4 bases between. There are 14 residues in the CDR3. Per germline, CDR1 ENHRY and CDR2 SYGVKD. CDR3 bases: TGTGCCATCAGTGGAATCTCTGGGGCCAACGTCCTGACTTTC. This translates into CAISGISGANVLTF.

This clonotype was detected only a few times. The gene calls are TRBV7-2 and TRBJ1-6, with 7 bases matching TRBD1. With V trimmed by 2 bases and J by 10 bases, 8 bases remained unmatched. The CDR3 is made up of 15 amino acids. Germline V lookup: CDR1 SGHTA, CDR2 FQGNSA. The CDR3 sequence is CASSLSSGGRSPLHF. The CDR3 coding sequence is TGTGCCAGCAGCTTATCGTCAGGGGGGAGGTCACCCCTCCACTTT.

This clonotype was observed a handful of times. The chain employs TRBV5-1 and TRBJ2-5; D is unclear. The ends were cut back, 0 bases at V and 0 bases at J, with 9 bases in the middle. The CDR3 length is 15 residues. Germline loops: CDR1 SGHRS, CDR2 YFSETQ. The CDR3 protein is CASSLGAVHQETQYF. The CDR3 DNA reads as TGCGCCAGCAGCTTGGGCGCGGTCCACCAAGAGACCCAGTACTTC. The full variable domain, rest sourced from reference TRBV5-1 and TRBJ2-5, is KAGVTQTPRYLIKTRGQQVTLSCSPISGHRSVSWYQQTPGQGLQFLFEYFSETQRNKGNFPGRFSGRQFSNSRSEMNVSTLELGDSALYLCASSLGAVHQETQYFGPGTRLLVL.

The gene calls are TRBV7-9 and TRBJ2-5; D call uncertain. V was cut by 1 base and J by 11 bases, with 14 bases left in between. This CDR3 spans 13 amino acids. The germline V gene has CDR1 SEHNR and CDR2 FQNEAQ (reference sequence). Here the CDR3 DNA reads TGTGCCAGCAGCTTAGAAGGTTTCCAAGAGCAGTACTTC. It translates to CASSLEGFQEQYF.

This clonotype was recorded many times. The J gene is TRBJ1-2, the V gene TRBV6-6; 7 nucleotides align to TRBD1. This CDR3 is built from 14 residues. From germline, CDR1 is MNHNY and CDR2 SVGAGI (reference sequence). V shed 7 bases, J shed 4 bases, and the junction held 9 bases outside the gene matches. The CDR3 DNA follows: TGTGCCAGCACCCAGGGGGGGGCTGGCTATGGCTACACCTTC. This encodes CASTQGGAGYGYTF.

CDR3 region: CSVTTGSAYNEQFF. The DNA for the CDR3 is TGCAGCGTCACAACAGGGAGCGCCTACAATGAGCAGTTCTTC. The chain carries TRBV29-1 and TRBJ2-1; the D gene is possibly TRBD1 (6 bases). V gave up 6 bases and J gave up 2 bases, with 14 bases separating them. CDR1 SQVTM and CDR2 ANQGSEA come from the germline V gene. This CDR3 has 14 residues.

Concerning this clonotype itself: The junction departs from germline at one end; a sequencing error may be responsible. The chain is built from TRBV29-1 and TRBJ1-2; D is unresolved. The length of the CDR3 is 19 residues. Germline loops: CDR1 SQVTM, CDR2 ANQGSEA. In nucleotides, the CDR3 is TGCAGCGTTGAGCAACAGAAGGGCAGCCGGCCCCTTTTGAACTCTGGCTACACCTTC. It yields the protein CSVEQQKGSRPLLNSGYTF. Combining the CDR3 with reference TRBV29-1 and TRBJ1-2 gives the whole variable domain SAVISQKPSRDICQRGTSLTIQCQVDSQVTMMFWYRQQPGQSLTLIATANQGSEATYESGFVIDKFPISRPNLTFSTLTVSNMSPEDSSIYLCSVEQQKGSRPLLNSGYTFGSGTRLTVV.